This T cell receptor (beta chain) was identified during a study of blood T cell repertoires in COVID-19 (dated by TCRdb to the early 2020s). About the investigation overall: Samples covering the acute and convalescent phases of COVID-19 were provided by collaborators in the United States, Italy and Spain. A freely available public database, intended as a resource for researchers studying the immune response to SARS-CoV-2, is where the repertoires were released. The prospective study material was composed of cDNA or gDNA derived from T cells, B-cell-depleted T cells, or PBMCs. Subjects who had been exposed to COVID-19, were actively infected with it, or had recovered from it provided the deeply sampled blood TCRbeta repertoires that made up the dataset. A de-identified subject ID, COVID-19 status, age in years and sex were almost always included in the sample metadata. The samples were drawn from two sources: the first 160 participants of the ongoing ImmuneRACE study, and 1,200 or so subjects contributed by 6 global collaborators. Where available, HLA class I and class II types were taken from metadata supplied by the sample provider and were not determined by assay-based typing.

As to this clone: What antigen it recognizes has not been identified. Base qualities are not provided; no much larger clone lies one nucleotide away.

Between the V and J ends, shortened by 5 bases and 4 bases respectively, the junction contains 5 bases. The cysteine opens and the phenylalanine closes a CDR3 of 11 amino acids. Only CDR3 DNA is held: 33 bases, read in frame from base 1. For CDR1 and CDR2, the germline V gene (reference sequence) lists SEHNR and FQNEAQ. The immunoSEQ Assay, a bias-controlled multiplex PCR, was used to amplify TCRbeta CDR3 regions from genomic DNA. The paper's data handling went like this. The number of nucleated cells in each sample was estimated by amplification of reference gene primers within the assay. Sequence reads were collapsed and filtered to measure the absolute abundance of every unique TCRbeta CDR3 rearrangement. For each sample, productive Simpson clonality was calculated as the square root of Simpson's diversity index over productive rearrangements. In TCRdb, the immuneACCESS table is reduced to in-frame sequences with V and J assigned. These tables do not hold every clone; where another copy was compared, an unresolved V gene accounts for under half, and the others remain unexplained. V and J calls and clone size are given by that table; D and trimming were obtained from the DNA. Here the sample has fewer than 300,000 clones; around 88% occur a single time. The top ten hold over 1% of the sample.

Study-level results and caveats: The amount of clinical and demographic metadata varied by source and participant and was provided uncurated.

Participants in the prospective study were enrolled through a virtual design, were aged about 18 to 100 years, and lived in approximately 25 United States geographic areas. In the prospective study, participants were assigned to cohorts based on the clinical history participants reported in a screening survey and a study questionnaire. Mobile phlebotomists in the prospective study collected whole blood, serum and a nasopharyngeal or oropharyngeal swab from every participant. Over an approximately 2-month period, participants in the prospective study had the option of providing additional blood draws and questionnaires. Before DNA extraction, prospective study blood samples were shipped either frozen or at room temperature.

The sequenced sample consisted of PBMCs or T cells enriched from blood (not recorded which). The chain couples TRBV7-9 to TRBJ1-2; the D gene is unclear. The sequence derives from a woman in her 40s with acute COVID-19. The DNA reads TGTGCCAGCAGCCCGGTCTATGGCTACACCTTC. Translated, it gives CASSPVYGYTF.